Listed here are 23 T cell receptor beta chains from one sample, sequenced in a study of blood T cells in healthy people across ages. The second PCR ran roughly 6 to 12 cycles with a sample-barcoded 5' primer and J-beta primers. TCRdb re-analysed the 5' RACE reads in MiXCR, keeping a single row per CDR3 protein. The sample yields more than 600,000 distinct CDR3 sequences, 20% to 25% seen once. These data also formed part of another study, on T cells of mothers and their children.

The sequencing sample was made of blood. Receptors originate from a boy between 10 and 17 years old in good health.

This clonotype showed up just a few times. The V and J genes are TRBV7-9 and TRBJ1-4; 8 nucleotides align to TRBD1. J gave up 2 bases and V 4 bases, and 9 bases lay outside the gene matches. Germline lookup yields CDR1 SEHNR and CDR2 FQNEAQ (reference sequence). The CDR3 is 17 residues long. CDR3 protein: CASSSRTGRSTNEKLFF. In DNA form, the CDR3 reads TGTGCCAGCAGCTCCAGGACAGGGAGGTCGACTAATGAAAAACTGTTTTTT.

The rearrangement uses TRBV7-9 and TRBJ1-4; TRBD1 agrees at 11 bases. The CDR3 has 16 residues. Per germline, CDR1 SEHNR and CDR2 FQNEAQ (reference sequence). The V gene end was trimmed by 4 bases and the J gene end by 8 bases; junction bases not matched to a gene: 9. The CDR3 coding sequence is TGTGCCAGCAGCTGGACAGGGGGCGCGTGGGTAGAAAAACTGTTTTTT. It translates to CASSWTGGAWVEKLFF.

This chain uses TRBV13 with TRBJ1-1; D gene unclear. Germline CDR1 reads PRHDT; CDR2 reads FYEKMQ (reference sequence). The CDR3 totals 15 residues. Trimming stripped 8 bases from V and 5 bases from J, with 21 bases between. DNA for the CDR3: TGTGCCAGCGGGATACGGTTTGGGTTAAGTACTGAAGCTTTCTTT. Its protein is CASGIRFGLSTEAFF. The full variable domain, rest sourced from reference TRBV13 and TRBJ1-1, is AAGVIQSPRHLIKEKRETATLKCYPIPRHDTVYWYQQGPGQDPQFLISFYEKMQSDKGSIPDRFSAQQFSDYHSELNMSSLELGDSALYFCASGIRFGLSTEAFFGQGTRLTVV.

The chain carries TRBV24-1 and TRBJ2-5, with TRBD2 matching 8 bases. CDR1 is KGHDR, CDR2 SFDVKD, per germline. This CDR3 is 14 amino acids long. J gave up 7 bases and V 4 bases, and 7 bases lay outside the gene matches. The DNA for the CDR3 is TGTGCCACCAGTGAGGCCGGGACTAGTGCGACCCAGTACTTC. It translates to CATSEAGTSATQYF.

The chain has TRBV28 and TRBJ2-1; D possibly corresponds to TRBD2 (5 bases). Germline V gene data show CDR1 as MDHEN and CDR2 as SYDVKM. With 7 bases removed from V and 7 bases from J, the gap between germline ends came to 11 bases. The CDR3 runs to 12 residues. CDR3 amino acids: CASMVLGNEQFF. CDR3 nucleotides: TGTGCCAGCATGGTACTAGGGAATGAGCAGTTCTTC. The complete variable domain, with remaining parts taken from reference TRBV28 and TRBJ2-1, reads DVKVTQSSRYLVKRTGEKVFLECVQDMDHENMFWYRQDPGLGLRLIYFSYDVKMKEKGDIPEGYSVSREKKERFSLILESASTNQTSMYLCASMVLGNEQFFGPGTRLTVL.

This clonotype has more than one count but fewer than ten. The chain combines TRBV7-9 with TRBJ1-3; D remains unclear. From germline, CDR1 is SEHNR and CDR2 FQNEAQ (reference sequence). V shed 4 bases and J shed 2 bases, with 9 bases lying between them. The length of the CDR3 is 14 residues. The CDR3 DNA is TGTGCCAGCAGCTGGACGGTAGCTGGAAACACCATATATTTT. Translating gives CASSWTVAGNTIYF. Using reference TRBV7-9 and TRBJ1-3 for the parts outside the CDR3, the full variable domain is DTGVSQNPRHKITKRGQNVTFRCDPISEHNRLYWYRQTLGQGPEFLTYFQNEAQLEKSRLLSDRFSAERPKGSFSTLEIQRTEQGDSAMYLCASSWTVAGNTIYFGEGSWLTVV.

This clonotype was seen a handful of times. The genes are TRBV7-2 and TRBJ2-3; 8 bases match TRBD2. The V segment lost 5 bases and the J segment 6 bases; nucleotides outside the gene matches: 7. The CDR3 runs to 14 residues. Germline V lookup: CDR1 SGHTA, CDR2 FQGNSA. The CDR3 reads CASSPKAGDDTQYF. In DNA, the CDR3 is TGTGCCAGCAGCCCCAAAGCGGGAGACGATACGCAGTATTTT.

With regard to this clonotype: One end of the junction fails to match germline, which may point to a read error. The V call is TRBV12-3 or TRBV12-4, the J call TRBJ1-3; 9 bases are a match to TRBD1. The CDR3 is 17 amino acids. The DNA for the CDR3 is TGTGCCAGCAGATCCGCCCGGACAGGGGAGCCTGGAAGCACCATATATTTT. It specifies CASRSARTGEPGSTIYF.

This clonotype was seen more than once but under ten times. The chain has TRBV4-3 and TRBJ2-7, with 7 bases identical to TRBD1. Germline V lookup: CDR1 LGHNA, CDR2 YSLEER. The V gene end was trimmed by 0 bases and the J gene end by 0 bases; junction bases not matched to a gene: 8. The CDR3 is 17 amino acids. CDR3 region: CASSQETTGKSSYEQYF. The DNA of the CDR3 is TGCGCCAGCAGCCAAGAAACGACAGGGAAAAGCTCCTACGAGCAGTACTTC.

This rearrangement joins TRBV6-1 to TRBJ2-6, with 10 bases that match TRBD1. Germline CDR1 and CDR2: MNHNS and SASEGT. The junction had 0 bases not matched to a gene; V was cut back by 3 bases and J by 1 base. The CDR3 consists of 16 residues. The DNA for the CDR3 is TGTGCCAGCAGTGAGGGACAGGGGTCTGGGGCCAACGTCCTGACTTTC. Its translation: CASSEGQGSGANVLTF.

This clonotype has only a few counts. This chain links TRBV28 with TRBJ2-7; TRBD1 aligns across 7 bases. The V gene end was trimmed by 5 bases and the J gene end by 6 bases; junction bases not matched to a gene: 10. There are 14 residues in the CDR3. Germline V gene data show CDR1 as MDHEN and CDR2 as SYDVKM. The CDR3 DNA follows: TGTGCCAGCAGTCTAATCCGGGACAGCCTCGAGCAGTACTTC. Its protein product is CASSLIRDSLEQYF. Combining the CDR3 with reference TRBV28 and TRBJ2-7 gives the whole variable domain DVKVTQSSRYLVKRTGEKVFLECVQDMDHENMFWYRQDPGLGLRLIYFSYDVKMKEKGDIPEGYSVSREKKERFSLILESASTNQTSMYLCASSLIRDSLEQYFGPGTRLTVT.

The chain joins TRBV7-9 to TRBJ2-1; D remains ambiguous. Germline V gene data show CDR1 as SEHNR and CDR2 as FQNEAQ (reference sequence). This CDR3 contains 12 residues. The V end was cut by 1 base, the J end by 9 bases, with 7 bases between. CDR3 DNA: TGTGCCAGCAGCTTAGGGGAAGCTGAGCAGTTCTTC. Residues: CASSLGEAEQFF.

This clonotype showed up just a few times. CDR3 sequence (DNA): TGCGCCAGCAGCCAAGGAATCAGCCAGGGGGCTGCTCGGGTATCTGAGACCCAGTACTTC. Translated: CASSQGISQGAARVSETQYF. The chain combines TRBV4-3 with TRBJ2-5, with TRBD1 identical over 8 bases. The germline gives CDR1 LGHNA, CDR2 YSLEER. The ends lost 1 base at V and 5 bases at J; junction bases unmatched: 21. CDR3 length: 20 amino acids.

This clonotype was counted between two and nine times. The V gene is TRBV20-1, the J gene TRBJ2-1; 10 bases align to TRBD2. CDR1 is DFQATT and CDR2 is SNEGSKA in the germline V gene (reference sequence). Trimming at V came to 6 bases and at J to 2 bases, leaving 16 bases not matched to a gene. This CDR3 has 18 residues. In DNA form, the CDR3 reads TGCAGTGCGGTACATCCTGAGCGGGAGGGCCCACCCTACAATGAGCAGTTCTTC. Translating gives CSAVHPEREGPPYNEQFF.

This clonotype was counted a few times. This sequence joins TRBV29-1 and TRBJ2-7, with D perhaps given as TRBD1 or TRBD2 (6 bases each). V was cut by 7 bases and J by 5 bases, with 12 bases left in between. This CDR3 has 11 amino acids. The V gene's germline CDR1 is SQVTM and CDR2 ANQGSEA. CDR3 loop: CSGRRGDEQYF. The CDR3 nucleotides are TGCAGCGGAAGAAGGGGGGACGAGCAGTACTTC.

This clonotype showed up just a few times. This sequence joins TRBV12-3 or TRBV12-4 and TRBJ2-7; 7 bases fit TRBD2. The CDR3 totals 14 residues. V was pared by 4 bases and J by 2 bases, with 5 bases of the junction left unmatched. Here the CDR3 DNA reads TGTGCCAGCAGTTCCGGGACTATGCCCTACGAGCAGTACTTC. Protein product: CASSSGTMPYEQYF.

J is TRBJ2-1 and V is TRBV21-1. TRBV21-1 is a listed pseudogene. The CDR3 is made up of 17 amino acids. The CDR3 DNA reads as TGTGCCAGCAGCAGAAAAAGGCAGCCGAGCTCCTACAATGAGCAGTTCTTC. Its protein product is CASSRKRQPSSYNEQFF.

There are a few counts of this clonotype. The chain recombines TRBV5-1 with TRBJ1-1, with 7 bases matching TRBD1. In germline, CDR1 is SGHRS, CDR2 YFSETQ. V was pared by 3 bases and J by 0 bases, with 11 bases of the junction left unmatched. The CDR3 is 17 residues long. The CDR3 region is CASSSIDRASMNTEAFF. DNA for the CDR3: TGCGCCAGCAGCTCAATCGACAGGGCCAGCATGAACACTGAAGCTTTCTTT. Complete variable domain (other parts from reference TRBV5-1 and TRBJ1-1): KAGVTQTPRYLIKTRGQQVTLSCSPISGHRSVSWYQQTPGQGLQFLFEYFSETQRNKGNFPGRFSGRQFSNSRSEMNVSTLELGDSALYLCASSSIDRASMNTEAFFGQGTRLTVV.

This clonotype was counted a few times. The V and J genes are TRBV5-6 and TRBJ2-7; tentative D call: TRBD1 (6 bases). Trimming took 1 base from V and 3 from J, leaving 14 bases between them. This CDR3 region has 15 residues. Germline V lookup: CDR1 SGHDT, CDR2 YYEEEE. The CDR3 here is CASSLRLRGFYEQYF. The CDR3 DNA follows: TGTGCCAGCAGCTTGAGGCTCAGGGGTTTCTACGAGCAGTACTTC.

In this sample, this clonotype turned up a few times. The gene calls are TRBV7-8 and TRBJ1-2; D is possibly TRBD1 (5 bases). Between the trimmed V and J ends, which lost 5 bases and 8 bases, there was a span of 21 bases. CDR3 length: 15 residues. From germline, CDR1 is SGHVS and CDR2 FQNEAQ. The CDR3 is CASSGGGADAGGYTF. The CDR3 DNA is TGTGCCAGCAGCGGAGGCGGGGCAGACGCAGGGGGCTACACCTTC.

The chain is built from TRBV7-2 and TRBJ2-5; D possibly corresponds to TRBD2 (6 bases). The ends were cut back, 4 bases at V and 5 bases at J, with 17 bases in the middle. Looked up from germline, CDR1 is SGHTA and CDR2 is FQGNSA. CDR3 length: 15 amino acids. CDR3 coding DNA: TGTGCCAGCAGCTCAGCTTTGACTAGTGCCGAGACCCAGTACTTC. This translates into CASSSALTSAETQYF.

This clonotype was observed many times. CDR3 bases: TGCAGTGCTAGACGAGCGGGGTACAGCACAGATACGCAGTATTTT. Translated, it gives CSARRAGYSTDTQYF. This chain joins TRBV20-1 and TRBJ2-3, with 7 bases identical to TRBD2. J gave up 0 bases and V 2 bases, and 5 bases lay outside the gene matches. The length of the CDR3 is 15 residues. Looked up from germline, CDR1 is DFQATT and CDR2 is SNEGSKA (reference sequence).

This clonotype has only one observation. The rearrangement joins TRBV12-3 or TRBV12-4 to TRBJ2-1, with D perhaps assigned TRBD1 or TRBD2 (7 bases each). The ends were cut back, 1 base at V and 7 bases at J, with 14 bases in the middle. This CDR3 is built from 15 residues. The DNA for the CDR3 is TGTGCCAGCAGTTTAGGGGTCAGGGGGGGAAATGAGCAGTTCTTC. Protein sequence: CASSLGVRGGNEQFF.